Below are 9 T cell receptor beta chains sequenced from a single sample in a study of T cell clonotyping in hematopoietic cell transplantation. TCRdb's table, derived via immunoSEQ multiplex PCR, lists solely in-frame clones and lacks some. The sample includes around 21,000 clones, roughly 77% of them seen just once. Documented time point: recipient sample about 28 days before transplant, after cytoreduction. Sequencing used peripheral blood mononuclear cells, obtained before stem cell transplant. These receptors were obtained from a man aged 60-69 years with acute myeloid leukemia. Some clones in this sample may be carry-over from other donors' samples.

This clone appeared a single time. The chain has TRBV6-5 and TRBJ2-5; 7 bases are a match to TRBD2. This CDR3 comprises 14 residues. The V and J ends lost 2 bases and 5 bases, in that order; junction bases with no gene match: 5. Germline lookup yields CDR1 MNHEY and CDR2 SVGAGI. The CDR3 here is CASSYAAGEETQYF. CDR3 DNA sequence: TGTGCCAGCAGTTACGCGGCGGGGGAGGAGACCCAGTACTTC.

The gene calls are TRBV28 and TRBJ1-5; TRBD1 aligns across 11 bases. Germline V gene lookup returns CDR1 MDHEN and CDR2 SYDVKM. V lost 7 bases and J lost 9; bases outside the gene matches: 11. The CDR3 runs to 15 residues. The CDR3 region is CASTDIGQGASPQHF. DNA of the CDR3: TGTGCCAGCACCGACATAGGACAGGGGGCATCGCCCCAGCATTTT. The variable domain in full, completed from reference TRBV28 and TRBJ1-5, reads DVKVTQSSRYLVKRTGEKVFLECVQDMDHENMFWYRQDPGLGLRLIYFSYDVKMKEKGDIPEGYSVSREKKERFSLILESASTNQTSMYLCASTDIGQGASPQHFGDGTRLSIL.

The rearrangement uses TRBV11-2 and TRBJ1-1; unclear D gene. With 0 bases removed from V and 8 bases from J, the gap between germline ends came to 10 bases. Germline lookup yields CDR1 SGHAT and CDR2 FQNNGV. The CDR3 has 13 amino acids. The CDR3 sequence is CASSLEADREAFF. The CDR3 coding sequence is TGTGCCAGCAGCTTAGAAGCGGATCGGGAAGCTTTCTTT.

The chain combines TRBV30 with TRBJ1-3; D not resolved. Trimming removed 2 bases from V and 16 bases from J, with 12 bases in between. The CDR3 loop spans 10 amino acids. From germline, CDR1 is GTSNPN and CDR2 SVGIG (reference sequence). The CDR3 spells CAWSHNRVYF. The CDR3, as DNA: TGTGCCTGGAGTCATAACCGGGTCTATTTT.

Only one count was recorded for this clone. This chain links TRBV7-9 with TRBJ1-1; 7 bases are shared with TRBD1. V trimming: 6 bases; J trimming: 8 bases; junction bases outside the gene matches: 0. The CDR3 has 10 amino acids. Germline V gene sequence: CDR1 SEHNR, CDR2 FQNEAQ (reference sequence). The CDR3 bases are TGTGCCAGCAGGGGACAGGAAGCTTTCTTT. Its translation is CASRGQEAFF.

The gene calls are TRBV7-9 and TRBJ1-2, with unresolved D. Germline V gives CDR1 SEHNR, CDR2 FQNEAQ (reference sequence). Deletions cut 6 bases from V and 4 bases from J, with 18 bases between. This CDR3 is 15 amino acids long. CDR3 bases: TGTGCCAGCAGTTCGGACGGGCAACTCCTCTATGGCTACACCTTC. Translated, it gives CASSSDGQLLYGYTF.

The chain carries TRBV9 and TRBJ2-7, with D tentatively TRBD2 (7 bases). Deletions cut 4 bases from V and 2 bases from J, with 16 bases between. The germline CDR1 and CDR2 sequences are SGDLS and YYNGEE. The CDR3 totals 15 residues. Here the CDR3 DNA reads TGTGCCAGCAGCTTAGGGGGGACTAACACCTACGAGCAGTACTTC. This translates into CASSLGGTNTYEQYF.

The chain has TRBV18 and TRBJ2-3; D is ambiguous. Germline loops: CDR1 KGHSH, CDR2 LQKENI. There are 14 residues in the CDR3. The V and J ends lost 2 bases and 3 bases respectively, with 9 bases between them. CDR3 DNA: TGTGCCAGCTCACCAATAGGAGTGACAGATACGCAGTATTTT. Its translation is CASSPIGVTDTQYF.

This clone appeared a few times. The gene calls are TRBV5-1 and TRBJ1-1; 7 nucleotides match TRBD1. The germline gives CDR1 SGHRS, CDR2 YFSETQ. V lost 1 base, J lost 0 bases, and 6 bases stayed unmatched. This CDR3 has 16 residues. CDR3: CASSLLQGEMNTEAFF. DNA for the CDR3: TGCGCCAGCAGCTTGTTGCAGGGGGAAATGAACACTGAAGCTTTCTTT.